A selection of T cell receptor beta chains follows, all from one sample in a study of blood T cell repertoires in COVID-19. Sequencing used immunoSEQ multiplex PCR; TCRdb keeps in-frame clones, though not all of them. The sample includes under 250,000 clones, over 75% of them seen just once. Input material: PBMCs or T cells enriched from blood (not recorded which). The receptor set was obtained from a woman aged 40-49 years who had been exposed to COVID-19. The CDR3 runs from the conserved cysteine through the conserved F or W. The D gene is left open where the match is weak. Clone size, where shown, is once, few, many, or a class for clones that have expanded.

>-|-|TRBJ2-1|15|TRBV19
TGTGCCAGTAGGCCCTCCGGGAGCTCCTACAATGAGCAGTTCTTC
CASRPSGSSYNEQFF
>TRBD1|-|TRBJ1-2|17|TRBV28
TGTGCCAGCAGAACAGCTAGCCTAGACAGGGTTAGCTATGGCTACACCTTC
CASRTASLDRVSYGYTF
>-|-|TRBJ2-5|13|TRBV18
TGTGCCAGCTCAGCTAAGGGGAAAGAGGCCCAGTACTTC
CASSAKGKEAQYF
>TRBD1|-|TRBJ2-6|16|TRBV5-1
TGCGCCAGCAGCCAACAGGGGGCGCCGGGGGCCAACGTCCTGACTTTC
CASSQQGAPGANVLTF
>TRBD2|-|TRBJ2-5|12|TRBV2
TGTGCCAGCAGGACTAGCCGGGGGACCCAGTACTTC
CASRTSRGTQYF
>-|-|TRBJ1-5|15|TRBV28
TGTGCCAGCAGTTGGTCCGGACATTCAAATCAGCCCCAGCATTTT
CASSWSGHSNQPQHF
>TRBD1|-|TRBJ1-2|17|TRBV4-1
TGCGCCAGCAGCCAAGATTTGGCAGGGACAGGGGGAAATGGCTACACCTTC
CASSQDLAGTGGNGYTF
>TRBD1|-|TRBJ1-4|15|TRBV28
TGTGCCAGCAGTCCGGTGGACAGGGCGTCTCGAAAACTGTTTTTT
CASSPVDRASRKLFF
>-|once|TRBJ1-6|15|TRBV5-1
TGCGCCAGCAGCTTGGAGACAAATTATAATTCACCCCTCCACTTT
CASSLETNYNSPLHF
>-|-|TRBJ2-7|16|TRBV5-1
TGCGCCAGCAGCTTGGCCGGCCCGAGGAGCTCCTACGAGCAGTACTTC
CASSLAGPRSSYEQYF
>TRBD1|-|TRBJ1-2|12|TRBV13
TGTGCCAGCAGCCTCGGGACAGGGGGACGGACCTTC
CASSLGTGGRTF
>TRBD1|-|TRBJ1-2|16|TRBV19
TGTGCCAGTAGTCCAGACAGGGGCAGGGGATTCTATGGCTACACCTTC
CASSPDRGRGFYGYTF
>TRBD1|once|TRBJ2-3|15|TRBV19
TGTGCCAGTAGTGTTACAGGGGGCGGGACAGATACGCAGTATTTT
CASSVTGGGTDTQYF
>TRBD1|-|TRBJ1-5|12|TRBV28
TGTGCCAGCAGGGGACAGTTTCAGCCCCAGCATTTT
CASRGQFQPQHF
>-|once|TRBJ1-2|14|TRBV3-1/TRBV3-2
TGTGCCAGCAGCCTAACCTATTCAGGGGAGCTCTACACCTTC
CASSLTYSGELYTF
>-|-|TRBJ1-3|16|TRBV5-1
TGTGCCAGCAGCTTGGAGTCAGGTCTCTCTGGAAACACCATATATTTT
CASSLESGLSGNTIYF
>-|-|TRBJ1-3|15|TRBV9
TGTGCCAGCAGCGTAGAGGCGGGGGGAGGAAACACCATATATTTT
CASSVEAGGGNTIYF
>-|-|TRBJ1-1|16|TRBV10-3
TGTGCCATCAGTGAACCCCTACAGTTGGGGAACACTGAAGCTTTCTTT
CAISEPLQLGNTEAFF
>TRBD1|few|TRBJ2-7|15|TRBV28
TGTGCCAGCAGTCTCACGGGACAGGGATACTACGAGCAGTACTTC
CASSLTGQGYYEQYF
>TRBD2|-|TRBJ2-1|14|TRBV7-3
TGTGCCAGCAGCTTGGGACTAGGGTACAATGAGCAGTTCTTC
CASSLGLGYNEQFF
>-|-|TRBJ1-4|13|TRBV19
TGTGCCAGTAGCACGGGAGCTAATGAAAAACTGTTTTTT
CASSTGANEKLFF
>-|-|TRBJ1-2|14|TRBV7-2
TGTGCCAGCAGCTCCCACGGTCGTCAGGGTCCCTACACCTTC
CASSSHGRQGPYTF
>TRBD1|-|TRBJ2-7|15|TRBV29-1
TGCAGCGTTAGGAGGTCGGGACAGGGAACCTACGAGCAGTACTTC
CSVRRSGQGTYEQYF
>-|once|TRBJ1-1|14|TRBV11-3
TGTGCCAGCAGCTTACGGGGTTTGAACACTGAAGCTTTCTTT
CASSLRGLNTEAFF
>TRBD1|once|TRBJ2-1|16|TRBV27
TGTGCCAGCAGTTCAATGGACAGGGGGATCTACAATGAGCAGTTCTTC
CASSSMDRGIYNEQFF
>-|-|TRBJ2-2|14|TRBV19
TGTGCCAGTAGTACCCCCACTGGCACCGGGGAGCTGTTTTTT
CASSTPTGTGELFF
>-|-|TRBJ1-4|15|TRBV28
TGTGCCAGCAGTTTATACCGGACAAGGAATGAAAAACTGTTTTTT
CASSLYRTRNEKLFF
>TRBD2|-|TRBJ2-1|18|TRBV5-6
TGTGCCAGCAGCGGGGGACTAGCGGGGGCGAGCTCCTACAATGAGCAGTTCTTC
CASSGGLAGASSYNEQFF
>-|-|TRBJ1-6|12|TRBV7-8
TGTGCCAGCAGCTCCAGGGTTTCACCCCTCCACTTT
CASSSRVSPLHF
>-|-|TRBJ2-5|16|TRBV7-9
TGTGCCAGCAGCTTATGGGGGGGACAGGCCCAAGAGACCCAGTACTTC
CASSLWGGQAQETQYF
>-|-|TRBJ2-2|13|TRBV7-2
TGTGCCAGCGGGAGGGGGTTAACCGGGGAGCTGTTTTTT
CASGRGLTGELFF
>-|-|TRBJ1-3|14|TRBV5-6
TGTGCCAGCAGCTTAGGACCAGGTATCCGGAGGCCCTATTTT
CASSLGPGIRRPYF
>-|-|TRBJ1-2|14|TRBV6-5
TGTGCCAGCAGTTACCTACAGGGATATTATGGCTACACCTTC
CASSYLQGYYGYTF
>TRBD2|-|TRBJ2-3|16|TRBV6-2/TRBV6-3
TGTGCCAGCAGTTACCCCCTAGCGGGAGGGGTAGATACGCAGTATTTT
CASSYPLAGGVDTQYF
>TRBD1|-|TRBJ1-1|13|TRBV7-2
TGTGCCAGCAGCCCGAGGACAGGGATTGAAGCTTTCTTT
CASSPRTGIEAFF
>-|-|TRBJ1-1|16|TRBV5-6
TGTGCCAGCAGCCTCAGGCTGGTGGACAGGAACACTGAAGCTTTCTTT
CASSLRLVDRNTEAFF
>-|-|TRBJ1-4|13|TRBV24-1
TGTGCCACCCGGGGTGGAATGCTTGAAAAACTGTTTTTT
CATRGGMLEKLFF
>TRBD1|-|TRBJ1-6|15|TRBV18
TGTGCCAGCTCACCACGGACAGGGGCGACGGGACCCCTCCACTTT
CASSPRTGATGPLHF
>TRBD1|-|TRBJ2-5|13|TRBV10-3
TGTGCCATCAGTGACCCAGGGGGAGAGACCCAGTACTTC
CAISDPGGETQYF
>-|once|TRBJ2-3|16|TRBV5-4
TGTGCCAGCAGCCCAGAGGGGGACCCCCGCACAGATACGCAGTATTTT
CASSPEGDPRTDTQYF
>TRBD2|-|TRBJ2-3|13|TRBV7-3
TGTGCCACCGGGACTAGCGCTGGAGATACGCAGTATTTT
CATGTSAGDTQYF
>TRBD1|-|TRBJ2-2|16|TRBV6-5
TGTGCCAGCAGTTACGGTGGGCAGGGGGCAACCGGGGAGCTGTTTTTT
CASSYGGQGATGELFF
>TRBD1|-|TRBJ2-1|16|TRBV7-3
TGTGCCAGCAGCCCGATCGGGGGACAGGGGGCAAATGAGCAGTTCTTC
CASSPIGGQGANEQFF
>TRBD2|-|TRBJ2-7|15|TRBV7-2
TGTGCCAGCAGCTTGACGACTAGCGGGGTTGGCGAGCAGTACTTC
CASSLTTSGVGEQYF
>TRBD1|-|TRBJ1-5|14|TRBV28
TGTGCCACCGGGGGACAGCCTTATAATCAGCCCCAGCATTTT
CATGGQPYNQPQHF
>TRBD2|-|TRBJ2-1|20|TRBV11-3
TGTGCCAGCAGCTTCGAGCCCCTAGATGCACTAGCGGGGGGTTGTGATGAGCAGTTCTTC
CASSFEPLDALAGGCDEQFF
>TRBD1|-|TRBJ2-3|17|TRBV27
TGTGCCAGCAGCTCGGATTTGGGACAGGGGATAACAGATACGCAGTATTTT
CASSSDLGQGITDTQYF
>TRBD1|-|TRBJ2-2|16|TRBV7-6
TGTGCCAGCAGCTGGACAGGGGACTCGAACACCGGGGAGCTGTTTTTT
CASSWTGDSNTGELFF
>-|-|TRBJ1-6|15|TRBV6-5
TGTGCCAGCAGAGGTACAGGTATCGGAAATTCACCCCTCCACTTT
CASRGTGIGNSPLHF
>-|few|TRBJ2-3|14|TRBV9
TGTGCCAGCAGTCCGGAGCGCAGCACAGATACGCAGTATTTT
CASSPERSTDTQYF
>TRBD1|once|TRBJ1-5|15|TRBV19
TGTGCCAGTAGTTTCGGGACAGGGGGCAATCAGCCCCAGCATTTT
CASSFGTGGNQPQHF
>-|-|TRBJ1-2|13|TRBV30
TGTGCCTGGAGCCCCTGGAGAGGGTTCGGCTACACCTTC
CAWSPWRGFGYTF
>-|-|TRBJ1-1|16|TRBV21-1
TGTGCCAGCGCGGACACCCGGTTTTTCGTCAACACTGAAGCTTTCTTT
CASADTRFFVNTEAFF
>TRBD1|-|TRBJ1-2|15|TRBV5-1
TGCGCCAGCAGCTCGGGACAGGGAGGGGGGTATGGCTACACCTTC
CASSSGQGGGYGYTF
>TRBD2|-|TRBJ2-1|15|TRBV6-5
TGTGCCAGCAGAACCCTAGCGGGACCTTACAATGAGCAGTTCTTC
CASRTLAGPYNEQFF
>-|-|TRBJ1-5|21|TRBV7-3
TGTGCCAGCAGCTTAAAACCCCCCGGCCAGGTTCCAACGCGGGACAATCAGCCCCAGCATTTT
CASSLKPPGQVPTRDNQPQHF
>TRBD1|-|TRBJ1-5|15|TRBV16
TGTGCCAGCAGCGGATCGTACAGGGGAGATCAGCCCCAGCATTTT
CASSGSYRGDQPQHF
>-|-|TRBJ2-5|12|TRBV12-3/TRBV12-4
TGTGCCAGCAGGTGGGCTTTAGGAGGCCAGTACTTC
CASRWALGGQYF